These 10 T cell receptor beta chains were sequenced from one sample in a study of blood T cell repertoires in COVID-19. Clones were sequenced by immunoSEQ multiplex PCR, and TCRdb holds only the in-frame ones, with some missing. Of tens of thousands of clones in the sample, 70% to 90% were seen once. Sequencing input: peripheral blood. The receptors stem from a man aged 25 to 40 with acute or convalescent COVID-19.

This clone was picked up one time. This chain links TRBV9 with TRBJ1-2; 8 nucleotides align to TRBD1. V trimming: 3 bases; J trimming: 0 bases; junction bases outside the gene matches: 10. CDR3 length: 17 amino acids. Germline CDR1 SGDLS, CDR2 YYNGEE. The CDR3 is CASSGGGTGETNYGYTF. Written as DNA, the CDR3 is TGTGCCAGCAGCGGCGGTGGGACAGGAGAGACTAACTATGGCTACACCTTC.

J is TRBJ2-7 and V is TRBV30; 9 nucleotides match TRBD1. The CDR3 covers 14 residues. In germline, CDR1 is GTSNPN, CDR2 SVGIG (reference sequence). After removal of 0 bases from V and 6 bases from J, the junction contained 6 bases not matched to a gene. The CDR3 DNA reads as TGTGCCTGGAGTGTACAGGGGGCGTCGGGCGAGCAGTACTTC. This sequence encodes CAWSVQGASGEQYF. The full variable domain, its missing parts supplied by reference TRBV30 and TRBJ2-7, is SQTIHQWPATLVQPVGSPLSLECTVEGTSNPNLYWYRQAAGRGLQLLFYSVGIGQISSEVPQNLSASRPQDRQFILSSKKLLLSDSGFYLCAWSVQGASGEQYFGPGTRLTVT.

The V and J genes are TRBV4-2 and TRBJ1-5; 7 nucleotides line up with TRBD1. V was clipped by 0 bases and J by 5 bases; unmatched bases: 4. The CDR3 has 15 residues. CDR1 is LGHNA, CDR2 YNFKEQ, per germline. The CDR3 DNA reads TGTGCCAGCAGCCAAGACGGGACAGAGTATCAGCCCCAGCATTTT. It yields the protein CASSQDGTEYQPQHF.

Points on this clone: The junction departs from the called germline gene at one end, perhaps through a read error. The rearrangement joins TRBV7-8 to TRBJ1-5, with D unclear. CDR1 SGHVS and CDR2 FQNEAQ come from the germline V gene. The CDR3 consists of 12 residues. The CDR3: CASSLNGEGLDF. As DNA, the CDR3 is TGTGCCAGCAGCTTAAATGGGGAGGGATTGGATTTT.

V usage is TRBV7-3 and J usage is TRBJ2-7, with 7 bases lining up with TRBD1. The CDR3 runs to 14 residues. Germline V gives CDR1 SGHTA, CDR2 FQGTGA. The V segment lost 2 bases and the J segment 3 bases; nucleotides outside the gene matches: 4. CDR3 nucleotide sequence: TGTGCCAGCAGCTTATATGCAGGGGGCTACGAGCAGTACTTC. This encodes CASSLYAGGYEQYF.

V gene TRBV29-1 combines with J gene TRBJ2-1, with 10 bases aligning to TRBD2. V lost 5 bases to trimming and J lost 7 bases; unmatched junction nucleotides: 5. This CDR3 is 13 amino acids long. CDR1 is SQVTM, CDR2 ANQGSEA, per germline. The CDR3 region is CSVLTGLANEQFF. The CDR3 nucleotides read TGCAGCGTTCTAACGGGACTAGCGAATGAGCAGTTCTTC.

This clone was recorded a few times. CDR3 residues: CSVEDKDYEQYF. The CDR3 DNA reads TGCAGCGTTGAGGACAAGGACTACGAGCAGTACTTC. V gene TRBV29-1 combines with J gene TRBJ2-7, with D possibly TRBD1 on 5 matching bases. This CDR3 is built from 12 residues. Trimming removed 3 bases at V and 3 bases at J, with 9 bases between. CDR1 and CDR2 from the germline V gene are SQVTM and ANQGSEA.

This clone has just a few counts. This chain joins TRBV11-2 and TRBJ2-7, with 11 bases identical to TRBD1. From germline, CDR1 is SGHAT and CDR2 FQNNGV. This CDR3 contains 17 residues. J was trimmed by 3 bases and V by 1 base; bases with no gene match: 8. CDR3 protein: CASSLGTGGEDSYEQYF. The CDR3, as DNA: TGTGCCAGCAGCTTAGGGACAGGGGGCGAGGATAGCTACGAGCAGTACTTC.

The rearrangement joins TRBV7-9 to TRBJ2-7, with D possibly being TRBD1 (5 bases). CDR3 length: 16 residues. The V end lost 0 bases, the J end lost 0 bases, and 12 bases lay between the germline ends. The germline gives CDR1 SEHNR, CDR2 FQNEAQ (reference sequence). CDR3 protein: CASSLAAGHVSYEQYF. CDR3 nucleotide sequence: TGTGCCAGCAGCTTAGCGGCAGGGCACGTCTCCTACGAGCAGTACTTC.

V usage is TRBV28 and J usage is TRBJ2-7; a weak D match, TRBD1 (6 bases). The germline V and J ends were trimmed by 10 bases and 0 bases, with 13 bases remaining between them. Germline V gives CDR1 MDHEN, CDR2 SYDVKM. This CDR3 has 13 residues. The CDR3 sequence is CATGTPPSYEQYF. The CDR3 DNA is TGTGCCACCGGGACACCCCCCTCCTACGAGCAGTACTTC.